Each of the 8 T cell receptor beta chains below was sequenced from the same sample in a study of somatic mutations in cytotoxic T cells in rheumatoid arthritis. Only in-frame clones appear in the TCRdb table, and some are missing; sequencing was by immunoSEQ multiplex PCR. The table lists about 14,000 clones, about three quarters of them singletons. Material: CD8+ T cells sorted from blood. Receptor source: an adult with rheumatoid arthritis.

The V and J genes are TRBV2 and TRBJ1-5, with D possibly matching TRBD1 (6 bases). Germline-derived CDR1 and CDR2 are SNHLY and FYNNEI. Trimming removed 1 base from V and 3 bases from J, with 10 bases in between. The CDR3 contains 15 residues. CDR3 protein: CASSEGGLHNQPQHF. The CDR3 DNA reads TGTGCCAGCAGTGAAGGGGGGCTCCACAATCAGCCCCAGCATTTT.

This sequence joins TRBV5-1 and TRBJ2-2; 8 positions match TRBD2. The germline V gene encodes CDR1 SGHRS and CDR2 YFSETQ. With 2 bases clipped from V and 5 bases from J, the junction kept 5 bases outside the gene matches. The CDR3 is 15 residues long. CDR3 DNA: TGCGCCAGCAGCTTCGCCGGGACTAGAACCGGGGAGCTGTTTTTT. Residues: CASSFAGTRTGELFF.

J is TRBJ2-3 and V is TRBV28; D uncertain. Trimming stripped 3 bases from V and 2 bases from J, with 12 bases between. This CDR3 has 15 amino acids. Germline assignment: CDR1 MDHEN and CDR2 SYDVKM. CDR3 sequence: CASSLIQTHTDTQYF. CDR3 in DNA: TGTGCCAGCAGTTTGATCCAGACACACACAGATACGCAGTATTTT.

The chain has TRBV25-1 and TRBJ2-3; D not resolved. Trimming left V 5 bases short and J 8 bases short, with 8 bases between. Germline assignment: CDR1 MGHDK and CDR2 SYGVNS. The CDR3 consists of 11 residues. The CDR3 protein is CASSPASTQYF. Here the CDR3 DNA reads TGTGCCAGCAGTCCCGCCTCTACGCAGTATTTT.

Only a few counts were recorded for this clone. The V gene is TRBV7-9, the J gene TRBJ2-1, with D tentatively TRBD1 or TRBD2 (5 bases each). This CDR3 is built from 12 residues. V lost 5 bases to trimming and J lost 8 bases, with 10 bases between them. CDR1 and CDR2 (germline): SEHNR, FQNEAQ (reference sequence). The CDR3 DNA follows: TGTGCCAGCAGCGCCCAGGGAGATGAGCAGTTCTTC. Translating it yields CASSAQGDEQFF. The variable domain in full, with the rest retrieved from reference TRBV7-9 and TRBJ2-1, is DTGVSQNPRHKITKRGQNVTFRCDPISEHNRLYWYRQTLGQGPEFLTYFQNEAQLEKSRLLSDRFSAERPKGSFSTLEIQRTEQGDSAMYLCASSAQGDEQFFGPGTRLTVL.

The chain recombines TRBV6-1 with TRBJ1-5; D ambiguous. Deletions cut 2 bases from V and 11 bases from J, with 7 bases between. Germline CDR1 and CDR2: MNHNS and SASEGT. CDR3 length equals 11 residues. As DNA, the CDR3 is TGTGCCAGCAGTGAACTGGGTTCCCAGCATTTT. Translated, it gives CASSELGSQHF.

V and J are TRBV10-3 and TRBJ2-3; 9 nucleotides line up with TRBD2. The CDR3 has 14 residues. Germline loops: CDR1 ENHRY, CDR2 SYGVKD. Trimming removed 6 bases from V and 2 bases from J; junction bases left unmatched: 3. In DNA form, the CDR3 reads TGTGCCATCAGAGCTAGCGGGGCCACAGATACGCAGTATTTT. The encoded protein is CAIRASGATDTQYF.

The rearrangement uses TRBV2 and TRBJ2-3; no definite D call. The V end was cut by 2 bases, the J end by 0 bases, with 9 bases between. This CDR3 has 15 residues. Looked up from germline, CDR1 is SNHLY and CDR2 is FYNNEI. This chain's CDR3 is CASSEMVPSTDTQYF. The CDR3 region has the DNA TGTGCCAGCAGTGAAATGGTCCCGAGCACAGATACGCAGTATTTT. The whole variable domain, remainder taken from reference TRBV2 and TRBJ2-3, is EPEVTQTPSHQVTQMGQEVILRCVPISNHLYFYWYRQILGQKVEFLVSFYNNEISEKSEIFDDQFSVERPDGSNFTLKIRSTKLEDSAMYFCASSEMVPSTDTQYFGPGTRLTVL.